The entry that follows covers one T cell receptor beta chain sequence. The data belong to a study of CD8+ T cells in alopecia areata. Indicated treatment: oral pan-JAK inhibitor, 5-10 mg twice daily. There are 14 residues in the CDR3. V gave up 1 base and J gave up 5 bases, with 12 bases separating them. CDR1 is SGDLS, CDR2 YYNGEE, per germline. Extracted RNA was reverse transcribed into cDNA, the sequencing template. This table comes from immunoSEQ multiplex PCR, and its TCRdb copy is limited to in-frame clones, with some not included. The repertoire holds about 260,000 clones, with 60% as singletons.

This chain connects TRBV9 to TRBJ2-5; TRBD1 or TRBD2 may be the D gene (6 bases each). The TCR was taken from a human donor with alopecia areata. The sequences come from CD4+ T cells sorted from blood, collected at roughly week 52, from a patient treated with tofacitinib. The DNA for the CDR3 is TGTGCCAGCAGCGTAAAGGGGGGCCTCGAGACCCAGTACTTC. This sequence encodes CASSVKGGLETQYF. The entire variable domain, with the rest obtained from reference TRBV9 and TRBJ2-5, is as follows: DSGVTQTPKHLITATGQRVTLRCSPRSGDLSVYWYQQSLDQGLQFLIQYYNGEERAKGNILERFSAQQFPDLHSELNLSSLELGDSALYFCASSVKGGLETQYFGPGTRLLVL.